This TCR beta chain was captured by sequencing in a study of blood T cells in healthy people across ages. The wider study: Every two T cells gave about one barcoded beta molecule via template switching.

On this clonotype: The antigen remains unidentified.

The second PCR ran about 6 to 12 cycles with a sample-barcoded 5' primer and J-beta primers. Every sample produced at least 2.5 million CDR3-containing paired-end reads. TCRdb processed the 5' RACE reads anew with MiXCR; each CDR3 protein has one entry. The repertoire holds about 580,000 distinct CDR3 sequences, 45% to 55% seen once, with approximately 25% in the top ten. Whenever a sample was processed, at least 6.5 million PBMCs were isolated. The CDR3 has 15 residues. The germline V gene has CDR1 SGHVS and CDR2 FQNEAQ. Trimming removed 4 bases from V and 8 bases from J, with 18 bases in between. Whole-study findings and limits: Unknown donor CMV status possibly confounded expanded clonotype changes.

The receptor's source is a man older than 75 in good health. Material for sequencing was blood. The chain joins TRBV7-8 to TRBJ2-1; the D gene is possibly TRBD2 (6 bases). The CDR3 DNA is TGTGCCAGCAGCTCGGGACTCATGGGGACGGATGAGCAGTTCTTC. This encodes CASSSGLMGTDEQFF.